This T cell receptor (beta chain) appears in the sequencing data of a study of blood T cell dynamics during melanoma immunotherapy. Study-level information: First-line therapy was either pembrolizumab or nivolumab with ipilimumab for metastatic melanoma. Study-level points and caveats: Unlike progressors, later disease-control patients had W3 repertoires gaining clonality or diversity. Clones driving repertoire changes may be melanoma-specific or general immune activation.

Generated by immunoSEQ multiplex PCR, the TCRdb table keeps only in-frame clones and is missing some. The repertoire holds 12,000 or so clones, 88% seen once, with less than 5% in the top ten. Described time point: week 3, after first cycle of checkpoint inhibitor. Response was assessed by RECIST 1.1 at 12 weeks, except a couple of rapid progressors. Germline V CDR1 and CDR2: SGHRS, YFSETQ. The CDR3 has 12 residues. The ends were cut back, 0 bases at V and 8 bases at J, with 5 bases in the middle. Worth noting for this clone: Antigen: not known.

The material was blood, obtained from a patient treated with checkpoint blockade. This clonotype was obtained from a human donor with melanoma. J is TRBJ2-2 and V is TRBV5-1; D not certain. In DNA, the CDR3 is TGCGCCAGCAGCTTGGTTTCTGGGGAGCTGTTTTTT. Translated, it gives CASSLVSGELFF.